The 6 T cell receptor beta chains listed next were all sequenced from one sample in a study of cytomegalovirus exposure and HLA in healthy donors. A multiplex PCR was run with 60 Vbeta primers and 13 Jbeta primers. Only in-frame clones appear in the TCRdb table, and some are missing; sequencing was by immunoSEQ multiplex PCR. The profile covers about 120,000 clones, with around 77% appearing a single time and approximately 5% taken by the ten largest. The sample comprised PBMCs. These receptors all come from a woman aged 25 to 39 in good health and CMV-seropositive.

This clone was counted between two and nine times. The CDR3 region is CASGLGTGFLEQYF. CDR3 DNA sequence: TGTGCTAGTGGTTTAGGGACAGGTTTTCTCGAGCAGTACTTC. The chain links TRBV12-5 to TRBJ2-7; 8 bases map to TRBD1. Trimming took 3 bases from V and 6 from J; bases not matched to a gene: 7. CDR1 is LGHNT and CDR2 is FRNRAP in the germline V gene. This CDR3 contains 14 residues.

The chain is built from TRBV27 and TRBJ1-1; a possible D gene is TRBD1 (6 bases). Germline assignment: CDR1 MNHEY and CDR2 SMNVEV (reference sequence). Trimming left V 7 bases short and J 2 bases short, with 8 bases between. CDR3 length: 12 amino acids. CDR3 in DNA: TGTGCCAGCATAGGGGGTAACACTGAAGCTTTCTTT. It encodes CASIGGNTEAFF.

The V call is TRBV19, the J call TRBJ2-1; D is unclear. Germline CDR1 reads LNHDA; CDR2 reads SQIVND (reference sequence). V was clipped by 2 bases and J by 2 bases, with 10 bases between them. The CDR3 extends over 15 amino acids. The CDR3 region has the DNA TGTGCCAGTAGTATACAGGTCAGTGCCTACAATGAGCAGTTCTTC. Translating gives CASSIQVSAYNEQFF. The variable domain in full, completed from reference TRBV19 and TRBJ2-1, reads DGGITQSPKYLFRKEGQNVTLSCEQNLNHDAMYWYRQDPGQGLRLIYYSQIVNDFQKGDIAEGYSVSREKKESFPLTVTSAQKNPTAFYLCASSIQVSAYNEQFFGPGTRLTVL.

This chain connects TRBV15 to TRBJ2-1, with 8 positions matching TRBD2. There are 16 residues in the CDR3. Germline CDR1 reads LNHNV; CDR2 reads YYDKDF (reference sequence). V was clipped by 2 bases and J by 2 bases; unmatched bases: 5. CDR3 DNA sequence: TGTGCCACCAGCAGACCAACTAGCGGCCCCTACAATGAGCAGTTCTTC. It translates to CATSRPTSGPYNEQFF.

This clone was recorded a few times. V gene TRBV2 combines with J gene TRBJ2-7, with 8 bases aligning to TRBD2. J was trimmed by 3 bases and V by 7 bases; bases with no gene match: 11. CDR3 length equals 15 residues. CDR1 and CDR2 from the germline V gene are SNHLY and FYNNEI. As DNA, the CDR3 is TGTGCCAGCATTACCACCGGGACTAGGGGCTACGAGCAGTACTTC. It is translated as CASITTGTRGYEQYF.

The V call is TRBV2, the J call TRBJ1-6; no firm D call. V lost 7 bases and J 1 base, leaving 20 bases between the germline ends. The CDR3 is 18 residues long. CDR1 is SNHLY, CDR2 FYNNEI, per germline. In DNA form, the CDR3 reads TGTGCCAGCAAAGGAAACCGGGGATTAGGATCCTATAATTCACCCCTCCACTTT. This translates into CASKGNRGLGSYNSPLHF.